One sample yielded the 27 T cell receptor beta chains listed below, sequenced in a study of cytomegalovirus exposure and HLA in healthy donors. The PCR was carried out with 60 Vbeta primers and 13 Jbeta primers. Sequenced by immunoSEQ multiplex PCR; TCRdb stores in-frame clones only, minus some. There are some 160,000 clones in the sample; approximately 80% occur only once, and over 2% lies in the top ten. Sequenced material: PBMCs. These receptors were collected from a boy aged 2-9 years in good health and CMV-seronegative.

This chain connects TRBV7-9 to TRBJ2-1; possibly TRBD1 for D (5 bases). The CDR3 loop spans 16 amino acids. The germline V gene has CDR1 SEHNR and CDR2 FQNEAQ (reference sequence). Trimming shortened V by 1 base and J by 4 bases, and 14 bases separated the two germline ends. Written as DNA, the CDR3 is TGTGCCAGCAGCTTAGGATACAGCAGGGCATACAATGAGCAGTTCTTC. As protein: CASSLGYSRAYNEQFF.

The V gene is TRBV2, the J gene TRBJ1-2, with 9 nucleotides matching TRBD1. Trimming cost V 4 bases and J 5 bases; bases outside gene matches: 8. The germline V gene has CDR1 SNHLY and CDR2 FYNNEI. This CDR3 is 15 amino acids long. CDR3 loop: CASSVGTGNRYGYTF. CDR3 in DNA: TGTGCCAGCAGTGTCGGGACAGGGAACCGTTATGGCTACACCTTC.

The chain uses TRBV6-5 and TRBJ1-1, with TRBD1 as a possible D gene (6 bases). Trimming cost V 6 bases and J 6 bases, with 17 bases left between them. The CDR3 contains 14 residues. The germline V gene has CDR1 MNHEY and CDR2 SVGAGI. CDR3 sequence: CASSIGRGEAEAFF. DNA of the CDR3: TGTGCCAGCAGCATAGGCAGGGGCGAAGCTGAAGCTTTCTTT.

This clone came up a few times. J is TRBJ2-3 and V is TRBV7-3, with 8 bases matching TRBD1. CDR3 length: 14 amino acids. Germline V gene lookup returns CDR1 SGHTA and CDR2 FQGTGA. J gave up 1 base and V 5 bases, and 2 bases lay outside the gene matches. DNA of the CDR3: TGTGCCAGCAGCGGGACAGGCGGCACAGATACGCAGTATTTT. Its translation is CASSGTGGTDTQYF.

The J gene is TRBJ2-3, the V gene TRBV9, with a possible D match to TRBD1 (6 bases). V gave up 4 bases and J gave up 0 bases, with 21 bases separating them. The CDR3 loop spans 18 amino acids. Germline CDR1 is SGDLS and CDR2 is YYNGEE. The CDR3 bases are TGTGCCAGCAGCCGAATCTTGGATTTTACAGGGAGCACAGATACGCAGTATTTT. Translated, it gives CASSRILDFTGSTDTQYF.

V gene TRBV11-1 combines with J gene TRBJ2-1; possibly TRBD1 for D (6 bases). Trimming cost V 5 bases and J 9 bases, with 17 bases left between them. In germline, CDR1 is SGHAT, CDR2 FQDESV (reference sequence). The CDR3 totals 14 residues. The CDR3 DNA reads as TGTGCCAGCAGCATAACAGGGAGTGGCGGTGAGCAGTTCTTC. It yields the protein CASSITGSGGEQFF. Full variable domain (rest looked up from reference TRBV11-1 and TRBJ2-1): EAEVAQSPRYKITEKSQAVAFWCDPISGHATLYWYRQILGQGPELLVQFQDESVVDDSQLPKDRFSAERLKGVDSTLKIQPAELGDSAMYLCASSITGSGGEQFFGPGTRLTVL.

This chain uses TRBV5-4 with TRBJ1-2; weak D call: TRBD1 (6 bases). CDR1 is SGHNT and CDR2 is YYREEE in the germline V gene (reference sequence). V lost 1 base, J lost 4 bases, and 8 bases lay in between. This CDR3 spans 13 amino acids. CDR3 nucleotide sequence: TGTGCCAGCAGCTTGCAGGGGCTCTATGGCTACACCTTC. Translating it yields CASSLQGLYGYTF. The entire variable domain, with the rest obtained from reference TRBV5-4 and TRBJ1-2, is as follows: ETGVTQSPTHLIKTRGQQVTLRCSSQSGHNTVSWYQQALGQGPQFIFQYYREEENGRGNFPPRFSGLQFPNYSSELNVNALELDDSALYLCASSLQGLYGYTFGSGTRLTVV.

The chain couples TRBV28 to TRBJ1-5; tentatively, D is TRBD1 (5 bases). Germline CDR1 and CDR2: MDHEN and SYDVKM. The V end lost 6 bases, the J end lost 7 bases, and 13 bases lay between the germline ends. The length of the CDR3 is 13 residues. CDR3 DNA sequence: TGTGCCAGCAGCCTTGACAGTCACCAGCCCCAGCATTTT. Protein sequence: CASSLDSHQPQHF.

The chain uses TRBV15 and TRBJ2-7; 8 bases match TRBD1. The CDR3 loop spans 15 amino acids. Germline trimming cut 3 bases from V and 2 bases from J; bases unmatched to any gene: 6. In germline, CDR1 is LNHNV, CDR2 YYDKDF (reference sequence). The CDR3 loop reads CATSRYQGAAYEQYF. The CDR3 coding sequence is TGTGCCACCAGCAGGTATCAGGGGGCCGCCTACGAGCAGTACTTC.

This CDR3 reads CASSEYGVGPGELFF. The CDR3 coding sequence is TGTGCCAGCAGTGAATATGGTGTGGGGCCCGGGGAGCTGTTTTTT. The V call is TRBV25-1, the J call TRBJ2-2; TRBD1 is a possible D gene (5 bases). This CDR3 has 15 amino acids. V was clipped by 0 bases and J by 6 bases, with 11 bases between them. Germline CDR1 reads MGHDK; CDR2 reads SYGVNS.

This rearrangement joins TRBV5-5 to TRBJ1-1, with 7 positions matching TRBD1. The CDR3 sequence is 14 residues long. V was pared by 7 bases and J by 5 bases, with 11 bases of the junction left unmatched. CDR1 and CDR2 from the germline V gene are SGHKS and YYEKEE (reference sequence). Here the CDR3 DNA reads TGTGCCAGCGCTTCGGGGTCAGGGGGAACTGAAGCTTTCTTT. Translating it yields CASASGSGGTEAFF. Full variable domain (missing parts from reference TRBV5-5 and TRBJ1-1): DAGVTQSPTHLIKTRGQQVTLRCSPISGHKSVSWYQQVLGQGPQFIFQYYEKEERGRGNFPDRFSARQFPNYSSELNVNALLLGDSALYLCASASGSGGTEAFFGQGTRLTVV.

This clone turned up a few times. CDR3 sequence (DNA): TGTGCCAGTAGGATGTCGGATCAGCCCCAGCATTTT. This codes for CASRMSDQPQHF. The chain recombines TRBV19 with TRBJ1-5; no reliable D call. V gave up 6 bases and J gave up 5 bases, with 8 bases separating them. The CDR3 consists of 12 residues. Germline values: CDR1 LNHDA, CDR2 SQIVND (reference sequence).

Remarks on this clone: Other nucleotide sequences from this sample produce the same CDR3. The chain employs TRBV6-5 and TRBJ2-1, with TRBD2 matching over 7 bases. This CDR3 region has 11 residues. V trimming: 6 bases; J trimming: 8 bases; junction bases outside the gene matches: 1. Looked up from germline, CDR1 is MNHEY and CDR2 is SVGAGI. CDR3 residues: CASSRGDEQFF. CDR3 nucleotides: TGTGCCAGCAGCCGGGGGGATGAGCAGTTCTTC.

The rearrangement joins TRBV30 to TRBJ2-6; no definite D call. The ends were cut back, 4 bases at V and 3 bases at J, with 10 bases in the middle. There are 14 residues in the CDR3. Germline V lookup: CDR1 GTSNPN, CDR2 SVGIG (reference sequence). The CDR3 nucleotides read TGTGCCTGGAATTTGCCCAGTGGGGCCAACGTCCTGACTTTC. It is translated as CAWNLPSGANVLTF.

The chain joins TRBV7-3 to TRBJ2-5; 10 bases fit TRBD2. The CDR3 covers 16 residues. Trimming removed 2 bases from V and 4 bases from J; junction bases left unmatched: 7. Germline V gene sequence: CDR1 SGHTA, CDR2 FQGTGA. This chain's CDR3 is CASSLGIAGGAETQYF. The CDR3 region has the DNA TGTGCCAGCAGCTTAGGGATAGCGGGGGGAGCAGAGACCCAGTACTTC.

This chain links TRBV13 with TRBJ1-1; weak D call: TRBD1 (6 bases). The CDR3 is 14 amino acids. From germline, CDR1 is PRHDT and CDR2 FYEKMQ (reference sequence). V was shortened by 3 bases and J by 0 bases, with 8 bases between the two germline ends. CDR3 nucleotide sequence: TGTGCCAGCAGCTTCACAGGGATGAACACTGAAGCTTTCTTT. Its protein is CASSFTGMNTEAFF.

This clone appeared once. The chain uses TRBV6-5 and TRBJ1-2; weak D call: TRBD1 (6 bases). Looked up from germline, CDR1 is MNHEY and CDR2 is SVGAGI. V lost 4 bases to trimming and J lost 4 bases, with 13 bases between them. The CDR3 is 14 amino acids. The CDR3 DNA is TGTGCCAGCAGTTTTCAGACAGGCATCTATGGCTACACCTTC. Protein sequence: CASSFQTGIYGYTF.

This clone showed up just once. The CDR3 DNA sequence: TGTGCCAGCAGCCCATGCCAATTTAGAGATGAAGGGGGCAGATGCAATCAGCCCCAGCATTTT. This translates into CASSPCQFRDEGGRCNQPQHF. The V gene is TRBV4-2, the J gene TRBJ1-5; 7 nucleotides align to TRBD1. V gave up 4 bases and J gave up 2 bases; unmatched junction bases: 23. There are 21 residues in the CDR3. Germline CDR1 and CDR2: LGHNA and YNFKEQ.

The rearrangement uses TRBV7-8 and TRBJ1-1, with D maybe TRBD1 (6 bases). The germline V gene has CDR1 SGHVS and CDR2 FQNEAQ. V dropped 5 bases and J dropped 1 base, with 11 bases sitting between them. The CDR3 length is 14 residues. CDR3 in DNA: TGTGCCAGCAGCCGGGGACAAACGAACACTGAAGCTTTCTTT. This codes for CASSRGQTNTEAFF.

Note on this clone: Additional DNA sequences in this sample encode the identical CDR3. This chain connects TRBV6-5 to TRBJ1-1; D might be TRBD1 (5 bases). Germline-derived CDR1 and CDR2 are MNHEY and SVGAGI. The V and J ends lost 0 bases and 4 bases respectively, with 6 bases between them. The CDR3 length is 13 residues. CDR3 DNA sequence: TGTGCCAGCAGTTACTCCGGGGGCACTGAAGCTTTCTTT. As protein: CASSYSGGTEAFF.

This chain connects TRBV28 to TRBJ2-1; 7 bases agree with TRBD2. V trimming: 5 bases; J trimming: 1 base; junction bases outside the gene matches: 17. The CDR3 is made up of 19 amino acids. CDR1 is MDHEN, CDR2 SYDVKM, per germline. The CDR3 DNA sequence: TGTGCCAGCAGTCGTCCGGGACTACTACCCAAGGGGTCCTACAATGAGCAGTTCTTC. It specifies CASSRPGLLPKGSYNEQFF. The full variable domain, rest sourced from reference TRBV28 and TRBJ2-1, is DVKVTQSSRYLVKRTGEKVFLECVQDMDHENMFWYRQDPGLGLRLIYFSYDVKMKEKGDIPEGYSVSREKKERFSLILESASTNQTSMYLCASSRPGLLPKGSYNEQFFGPGTRLTVL.

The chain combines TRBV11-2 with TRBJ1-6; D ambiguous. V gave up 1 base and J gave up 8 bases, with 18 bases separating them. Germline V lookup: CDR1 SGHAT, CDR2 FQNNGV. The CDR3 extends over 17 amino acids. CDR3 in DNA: TGTGCCAGCAGCTTAGGACCATACCCGACAACCGATTCACCCCTCCACTTT. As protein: CASSLGPYPTTDSPLHF.

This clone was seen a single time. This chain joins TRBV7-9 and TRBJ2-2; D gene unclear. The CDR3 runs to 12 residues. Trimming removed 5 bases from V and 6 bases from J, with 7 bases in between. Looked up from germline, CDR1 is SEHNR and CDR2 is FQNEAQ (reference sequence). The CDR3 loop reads CASSPPSGELFF. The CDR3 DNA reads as TGTGCCAGCAGCCCTCCTTCCGGGGAGCTGTTTTTT.

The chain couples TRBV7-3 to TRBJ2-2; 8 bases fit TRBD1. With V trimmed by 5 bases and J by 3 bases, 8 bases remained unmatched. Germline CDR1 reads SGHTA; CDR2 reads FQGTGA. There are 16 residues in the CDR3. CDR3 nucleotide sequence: TGTGCCAGCAGCCCTATTAGGACAGGGTACACCGGGGAGCTGTTTTTT. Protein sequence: CASSPIRTGYTGELFF.

CDR3 loop: CASRVSGQGLYEQYF. In nucleotides, the CDR3 is TGTGCCAGCAGAGTGTCGGGACAGGGACTCTACGAGCAGTACTTC. The V and J genes are TRBV25-1 and TRBJ2-7; 9 bases map to TRBD1. The CDR3 loop spans 15 amino acids. The V gene's germline CDR1 is MGHDK and CDR2 SYGVNS. V was pared by 6 bases and J by 3 bases, with 9 bases of the junction left unmatched.

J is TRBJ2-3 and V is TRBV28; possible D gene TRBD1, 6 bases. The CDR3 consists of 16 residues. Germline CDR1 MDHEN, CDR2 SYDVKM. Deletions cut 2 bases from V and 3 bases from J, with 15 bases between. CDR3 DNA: TGTGCCAGCAGTTTAGTGTTACCAACAGGGACAGATACGCAGTATTTT. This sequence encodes CASSLVLPTGTDTQYF.

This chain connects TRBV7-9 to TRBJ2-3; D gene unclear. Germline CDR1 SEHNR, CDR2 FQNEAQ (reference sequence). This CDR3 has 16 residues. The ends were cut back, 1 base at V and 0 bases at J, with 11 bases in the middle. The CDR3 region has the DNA TGTGCCAGCAGCTTAGGTATGCAGGCAAGCACAGATACGCAGTATTTT. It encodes CASSLGMQASTDTQYF.